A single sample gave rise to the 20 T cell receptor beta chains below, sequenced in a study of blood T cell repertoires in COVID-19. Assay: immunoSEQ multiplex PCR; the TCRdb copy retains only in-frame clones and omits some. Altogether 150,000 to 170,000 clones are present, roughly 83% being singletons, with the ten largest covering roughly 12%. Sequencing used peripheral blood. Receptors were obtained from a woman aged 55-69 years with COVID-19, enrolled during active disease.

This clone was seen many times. The CDR3 sequence is CAWKPSHLGNQPQHF. The DNA of the CDR3 is TGTGCCTGGAAGCCTAGCCACCTGGGCAATCAGCCCCAGCATTTT. The chain recombines TRBV30 with TRBJ1-5; D gene uncertain. Germline-derived CDR1 and CDR2 are GTSNPN and SVGIG (reference sequence). The V and J ends lost 4 bases and 2 bases respectively, with 15 bases between them. The CDR3 covers 15 residues.

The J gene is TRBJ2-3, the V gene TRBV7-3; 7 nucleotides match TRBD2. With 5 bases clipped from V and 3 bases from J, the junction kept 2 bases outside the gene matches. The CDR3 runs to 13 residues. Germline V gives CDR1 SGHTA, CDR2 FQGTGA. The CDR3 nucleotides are TGTGCCAGCAGCCCGGGGGGAACAGATACGCAGTATTTT. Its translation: CASSPGGTDTQYF. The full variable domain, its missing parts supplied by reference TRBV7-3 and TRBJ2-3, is GAGVSQTPSNKVTEKGKYVELRCDPISGHTALYWYRQSLGQGPEFLIYFQGTGAADDSGLPNDRFFAVRPEGSVSTLKIQRTERGDSAVYLCASSPGGTDTQYFGPGTRLTVL.

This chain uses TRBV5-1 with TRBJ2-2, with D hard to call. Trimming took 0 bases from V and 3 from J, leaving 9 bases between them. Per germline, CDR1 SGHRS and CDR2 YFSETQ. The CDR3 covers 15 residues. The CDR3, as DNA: TGCGCCAGCAGCTTGGCCGGGTTGGACACCGGGGAGCTGTTTTTT. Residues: CASSLAGLDTGELFF.

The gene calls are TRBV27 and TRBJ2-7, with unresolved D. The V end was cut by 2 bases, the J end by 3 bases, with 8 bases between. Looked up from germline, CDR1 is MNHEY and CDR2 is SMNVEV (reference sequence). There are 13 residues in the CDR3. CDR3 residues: CASSLGLNYEQYV. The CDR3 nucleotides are TGTGCCAGCAGTTTAGGGCTCAACTACGAGCAGTACGTC.

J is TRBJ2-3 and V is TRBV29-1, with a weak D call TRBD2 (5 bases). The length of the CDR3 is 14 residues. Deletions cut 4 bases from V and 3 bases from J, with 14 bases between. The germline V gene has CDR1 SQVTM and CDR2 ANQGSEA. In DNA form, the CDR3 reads TGCAGCGTTGTCCCAGGAGGCGGGACAGATACGCAGTATTTT. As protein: CSVVPGGGTDTQYF.

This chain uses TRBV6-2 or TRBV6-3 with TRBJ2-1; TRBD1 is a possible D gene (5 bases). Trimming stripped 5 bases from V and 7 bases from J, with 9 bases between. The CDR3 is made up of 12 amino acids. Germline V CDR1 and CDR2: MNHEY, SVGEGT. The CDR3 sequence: CASSQKGNEQFF. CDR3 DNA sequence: TGTGCCAGCAGTCAAAAGGGGAATGAGCAGTTCTTC.

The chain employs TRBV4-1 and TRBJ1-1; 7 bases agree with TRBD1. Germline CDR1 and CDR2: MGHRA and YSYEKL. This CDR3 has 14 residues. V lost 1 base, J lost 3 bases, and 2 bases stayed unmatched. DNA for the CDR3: TGCGCCAGCAGCCAAGGGGACAGCCACACTGAAGCTTTCTTT. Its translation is CASSQGDSHTEAFF.

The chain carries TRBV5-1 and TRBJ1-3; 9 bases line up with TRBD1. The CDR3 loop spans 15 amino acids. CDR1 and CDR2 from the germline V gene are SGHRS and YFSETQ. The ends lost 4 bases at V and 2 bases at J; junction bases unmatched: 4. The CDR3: CASSRTGDPGNTIYF. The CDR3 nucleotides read TGCGCCAGCAGCCGGACAGGGGATCCTGGAAACACCATATATTTT. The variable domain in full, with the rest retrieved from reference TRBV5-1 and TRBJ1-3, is KAGVTQTPRYLIKTRGQQVTLSCSPISGHRSVSWYQQTPGQGLQFLFEYFSETQRNKGNFPGRFSGRQFSNSRSEMNVSTLELGDSALYLCASSRTGDPGNTIYFGEGSWLTVV.

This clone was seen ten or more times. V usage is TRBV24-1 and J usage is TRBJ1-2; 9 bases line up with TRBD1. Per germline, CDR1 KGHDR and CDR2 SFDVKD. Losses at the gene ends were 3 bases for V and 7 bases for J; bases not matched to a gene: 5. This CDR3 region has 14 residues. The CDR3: CATSDPGQGLGYTF. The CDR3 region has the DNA TGTGCCACCAGTGATCCTGGACAGGGGCTTGGCTACACCTTC.

In nucleotides, the CDR3 is TGTGCCAGCAGCTCCCGGGGGTACAATGAGCAGTTCTTC. Translating gives CASSSRGYNEQFF. The V and J genes are TRBV9 and TRBJ2-1, with a tentative D call TRBD2 (6 bases). Germline CDR1 and CDR2: SGDLS and YYNGEE. There are 13 residues in the CDR3. Trimming pared 4 bases from V and 4 bases from J, leaving 9 bases between.

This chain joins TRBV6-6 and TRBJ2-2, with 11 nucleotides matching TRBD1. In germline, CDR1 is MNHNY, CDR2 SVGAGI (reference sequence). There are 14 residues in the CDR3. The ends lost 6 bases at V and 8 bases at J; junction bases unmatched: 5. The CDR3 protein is CASRQDRGRGELFF. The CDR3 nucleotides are TGTGCCAGCAGACAGGACAGGGGGCGAGGGGAGCTGTTTTTT.

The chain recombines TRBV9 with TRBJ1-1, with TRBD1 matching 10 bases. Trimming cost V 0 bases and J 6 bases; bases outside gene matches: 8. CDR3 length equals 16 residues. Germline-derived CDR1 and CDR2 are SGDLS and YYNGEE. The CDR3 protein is CASSVEVGQGVAEAFF. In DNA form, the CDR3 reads TGTGCCAGCAGCGTAGAGGTTGGACAGGGGGTCGCTGAAGCTTTCTTT.

The CDR3 nucleotides read TGTGCCAGCAGCTGGGGCGGGATGAACACTGAAGCTTTCTTT. Translated: CASSWGGMNTEAFF. The chain links TRBV7-9 to TRBJ1-1, with D tentatively TRBD1 (5 bases). Germline CDR1 SEHNR, CDR2 FQNEAQ (reference sequence). Deletions cut 4 bases from V and 0 bases from J, with 9 bases between. The CDR3 contains 14 residues.

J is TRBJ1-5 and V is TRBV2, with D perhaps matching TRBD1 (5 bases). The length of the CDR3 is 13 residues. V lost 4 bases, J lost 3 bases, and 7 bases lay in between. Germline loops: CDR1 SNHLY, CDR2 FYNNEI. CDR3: CASSGGNNQPQHF. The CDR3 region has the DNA TGTGCCAGCAGTGGGGGCAACAATCAGCCCCAGCATTTT.

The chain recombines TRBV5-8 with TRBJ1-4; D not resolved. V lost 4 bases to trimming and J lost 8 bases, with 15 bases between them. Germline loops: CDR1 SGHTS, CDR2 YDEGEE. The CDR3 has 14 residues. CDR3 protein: CASSRAGVREKLFF. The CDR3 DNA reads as TGTGCCAGCAGCCGAGCCGGGGTTCGGGAAAAACTGTTTTTT. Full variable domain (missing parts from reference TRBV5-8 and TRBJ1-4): EAGVTQSPTHLIKTRGQQATLRCSPISGHTSVYWYQQALGLGLQFLLWYDEGEERNRGNFPPRFSGRQFPNYSSELNVNALELEDSALYLCASSRAGVREKLFFGSGTQLSVL.

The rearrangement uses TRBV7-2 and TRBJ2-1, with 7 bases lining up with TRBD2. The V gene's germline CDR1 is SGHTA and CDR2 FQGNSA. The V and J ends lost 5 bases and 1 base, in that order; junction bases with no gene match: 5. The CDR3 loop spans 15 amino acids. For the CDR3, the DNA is TGTGCCAGCAGCCCCGGACTAGATTCCTACAATGAGCAGTTCTTC. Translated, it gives CASSPGLDSYNEQFF.

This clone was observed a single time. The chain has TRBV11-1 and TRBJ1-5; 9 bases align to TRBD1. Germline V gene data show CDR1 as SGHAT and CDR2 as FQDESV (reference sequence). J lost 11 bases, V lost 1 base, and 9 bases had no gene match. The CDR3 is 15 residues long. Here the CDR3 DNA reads TGTGCCAGCAGCTTAGGCTCGGGACAGGGCAATGCCCAGCATTTT. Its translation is CASSLGSGQGNAQHF.

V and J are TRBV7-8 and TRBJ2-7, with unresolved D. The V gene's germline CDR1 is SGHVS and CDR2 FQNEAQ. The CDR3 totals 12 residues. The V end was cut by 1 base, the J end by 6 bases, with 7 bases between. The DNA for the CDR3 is TGTGCCAGCAGCTTAGATGGCACCGAGCAGTACGTC. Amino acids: CASSLDGTEQYV.

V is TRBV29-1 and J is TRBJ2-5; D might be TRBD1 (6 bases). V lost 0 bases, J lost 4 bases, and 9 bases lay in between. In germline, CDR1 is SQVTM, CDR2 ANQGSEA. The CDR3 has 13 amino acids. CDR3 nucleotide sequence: TGCAGCGTTGAAGAGGCACAGGGAGAGACCCAGTACTTC. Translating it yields CSVEEAQGETQYF.

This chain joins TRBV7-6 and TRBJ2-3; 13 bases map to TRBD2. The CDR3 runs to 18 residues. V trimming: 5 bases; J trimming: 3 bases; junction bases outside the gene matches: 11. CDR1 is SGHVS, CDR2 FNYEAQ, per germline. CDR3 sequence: CASSRTSGGAGFTDTQYF. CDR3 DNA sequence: TGTGCCAGCAGCCGAACTAGCGGGGGGGCCGGGTTTACAGATACGCAGTATTTT.